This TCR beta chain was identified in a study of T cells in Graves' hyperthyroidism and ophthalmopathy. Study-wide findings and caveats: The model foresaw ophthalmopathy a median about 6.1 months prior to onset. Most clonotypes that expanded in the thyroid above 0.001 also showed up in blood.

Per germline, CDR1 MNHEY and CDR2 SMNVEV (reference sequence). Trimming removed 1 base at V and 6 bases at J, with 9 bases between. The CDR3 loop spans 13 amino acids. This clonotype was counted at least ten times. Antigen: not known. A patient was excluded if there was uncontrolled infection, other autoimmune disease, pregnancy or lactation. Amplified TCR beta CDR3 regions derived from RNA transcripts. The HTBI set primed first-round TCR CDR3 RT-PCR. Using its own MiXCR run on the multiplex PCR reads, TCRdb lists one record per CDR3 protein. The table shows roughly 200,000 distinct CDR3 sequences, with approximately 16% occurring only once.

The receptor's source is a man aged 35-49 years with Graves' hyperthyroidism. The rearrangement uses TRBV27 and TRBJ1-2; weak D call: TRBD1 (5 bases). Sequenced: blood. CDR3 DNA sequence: TGTGCCAGCAGTTTATTGGGGGAAGATGGCTACACCTTC. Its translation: CASSLLGEDGYTF.